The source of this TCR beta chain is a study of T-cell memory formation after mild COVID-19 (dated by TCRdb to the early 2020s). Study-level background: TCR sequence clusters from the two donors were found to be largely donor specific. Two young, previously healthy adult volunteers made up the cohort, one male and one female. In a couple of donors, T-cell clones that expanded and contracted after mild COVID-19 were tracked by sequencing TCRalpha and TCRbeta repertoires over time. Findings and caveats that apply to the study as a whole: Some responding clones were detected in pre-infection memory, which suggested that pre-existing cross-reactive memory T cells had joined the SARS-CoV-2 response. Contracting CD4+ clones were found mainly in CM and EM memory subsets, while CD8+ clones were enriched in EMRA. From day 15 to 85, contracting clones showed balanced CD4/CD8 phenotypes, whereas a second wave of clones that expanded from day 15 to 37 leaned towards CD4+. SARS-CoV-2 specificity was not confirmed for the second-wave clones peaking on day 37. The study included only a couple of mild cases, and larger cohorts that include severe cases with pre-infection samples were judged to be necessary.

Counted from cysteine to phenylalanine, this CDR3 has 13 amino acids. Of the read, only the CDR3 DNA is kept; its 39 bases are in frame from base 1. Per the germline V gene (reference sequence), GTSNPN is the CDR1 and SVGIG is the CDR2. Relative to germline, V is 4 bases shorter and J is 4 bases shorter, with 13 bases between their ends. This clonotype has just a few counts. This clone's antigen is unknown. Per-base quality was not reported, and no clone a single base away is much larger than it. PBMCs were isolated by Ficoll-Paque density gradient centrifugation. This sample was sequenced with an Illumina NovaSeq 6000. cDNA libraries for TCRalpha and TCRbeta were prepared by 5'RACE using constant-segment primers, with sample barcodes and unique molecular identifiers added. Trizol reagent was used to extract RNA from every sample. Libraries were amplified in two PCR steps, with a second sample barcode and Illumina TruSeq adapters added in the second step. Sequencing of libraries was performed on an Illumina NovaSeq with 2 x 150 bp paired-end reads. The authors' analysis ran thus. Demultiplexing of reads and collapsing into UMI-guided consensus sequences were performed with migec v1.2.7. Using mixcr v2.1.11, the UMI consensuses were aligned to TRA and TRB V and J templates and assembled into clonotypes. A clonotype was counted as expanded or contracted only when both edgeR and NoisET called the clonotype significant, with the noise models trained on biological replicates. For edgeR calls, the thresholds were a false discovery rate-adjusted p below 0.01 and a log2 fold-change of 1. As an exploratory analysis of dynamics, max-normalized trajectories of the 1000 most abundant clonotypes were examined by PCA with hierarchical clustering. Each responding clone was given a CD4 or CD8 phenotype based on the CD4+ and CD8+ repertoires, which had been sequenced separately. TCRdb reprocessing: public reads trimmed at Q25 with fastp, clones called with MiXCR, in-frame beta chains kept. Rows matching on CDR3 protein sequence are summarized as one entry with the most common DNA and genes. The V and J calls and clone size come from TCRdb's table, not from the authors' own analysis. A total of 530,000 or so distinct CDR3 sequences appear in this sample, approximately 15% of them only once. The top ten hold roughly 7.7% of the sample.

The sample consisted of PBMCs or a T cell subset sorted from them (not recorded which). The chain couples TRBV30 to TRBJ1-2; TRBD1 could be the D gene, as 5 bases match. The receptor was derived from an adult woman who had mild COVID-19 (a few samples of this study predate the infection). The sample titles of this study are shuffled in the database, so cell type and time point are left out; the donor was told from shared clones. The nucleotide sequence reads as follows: TGTGCCTGGAATGAAAAAGGGGCCTATGGCTACACCTTC. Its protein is CAWNEKGAYGYTF.